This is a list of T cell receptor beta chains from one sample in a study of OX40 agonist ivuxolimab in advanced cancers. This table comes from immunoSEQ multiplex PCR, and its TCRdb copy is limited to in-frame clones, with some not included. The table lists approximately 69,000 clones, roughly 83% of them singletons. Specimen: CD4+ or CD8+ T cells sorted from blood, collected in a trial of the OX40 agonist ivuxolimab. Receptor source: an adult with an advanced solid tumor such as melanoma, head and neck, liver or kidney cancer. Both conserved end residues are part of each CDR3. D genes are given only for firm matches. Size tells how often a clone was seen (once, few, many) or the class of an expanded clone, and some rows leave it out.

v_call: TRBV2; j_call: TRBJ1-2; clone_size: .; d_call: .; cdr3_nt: TGTGCCAGCAGCGAAGGGTGGGGCTTCGGCTATGGCTACACCTTC; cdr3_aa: CASSEGWGFGYGYTF
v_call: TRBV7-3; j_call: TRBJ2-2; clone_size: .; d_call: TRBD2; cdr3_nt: TGTGCCAGCAGCGCACTAGCGGGAGGTACCGGGGAGCTGTTTTTT; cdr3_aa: CASSALAGGTGELFF
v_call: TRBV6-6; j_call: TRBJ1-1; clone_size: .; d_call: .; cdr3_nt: TGTGCCAGCAGTTACAGGGCAGGCGGCACTGAAGCTTTCTTT; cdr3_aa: CASSYRAGGTEAFF
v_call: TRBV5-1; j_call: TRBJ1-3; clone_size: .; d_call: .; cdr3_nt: TGCGCCAGCAGCTTGGAGCCCTTCTCTGGAAACACCATATATTTT; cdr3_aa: CASSLEPFSGNTIYF
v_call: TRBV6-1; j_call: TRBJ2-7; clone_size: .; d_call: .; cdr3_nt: TGTGTCAGCAGTGGGAAGGACTTGCAAATATTAGACTACGAGCAGTACTTC; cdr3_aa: CVSSGKDLQILDYEQYF
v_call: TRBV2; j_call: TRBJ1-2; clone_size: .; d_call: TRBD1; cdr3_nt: TGTGCCAGCACAGGGGGCACAGGGAATGGCTACACCTTC; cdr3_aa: CASTGGTGNGYTF
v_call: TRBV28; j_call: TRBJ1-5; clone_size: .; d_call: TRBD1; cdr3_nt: TGTGCCAGCTCGGGACAGGGTCGGAGCAATCAGCCCCAGCATTTT; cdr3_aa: CASSGQGRSNQPQHF
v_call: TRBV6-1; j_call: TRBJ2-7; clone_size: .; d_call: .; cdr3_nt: TGTGCCAGCATTGTAAGCTACGAGCAGTACTTC; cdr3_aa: CASIVSYEQYF
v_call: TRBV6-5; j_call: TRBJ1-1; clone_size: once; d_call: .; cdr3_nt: TGTGCCAGCAGCCCCTCCCCCCCGAACACTGAAGCTTTCTTT; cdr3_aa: CASSPSPPNTEAFF
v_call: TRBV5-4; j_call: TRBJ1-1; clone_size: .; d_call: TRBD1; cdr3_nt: TGTGCCAGCAGGGGGGACAGGGCGGGCACTGAAGCTTTCTTT; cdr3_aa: CASRGDRAGTEAFF
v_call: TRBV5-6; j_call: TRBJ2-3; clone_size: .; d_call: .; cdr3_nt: TGTGCCAGCAGCTTTAAGGCAGGGACCCAGTATTTT; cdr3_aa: CASSFKAGTQYF
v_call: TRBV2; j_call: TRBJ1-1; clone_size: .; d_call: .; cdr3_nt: TGTGCCAGCAGTGAAGGGGCCTGGATTGAGGAAGCTTTCTTT; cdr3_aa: CASSEGAWIEEAFF
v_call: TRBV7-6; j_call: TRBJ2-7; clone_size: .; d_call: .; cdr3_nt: TGTGCCAGCAGCTTAGGGGCAGGACTCTCCTACGAGCAGTACTTC; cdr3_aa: CASSLGAGLSYEQYF
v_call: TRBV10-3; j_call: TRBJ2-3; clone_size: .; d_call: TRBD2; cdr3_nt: TGTGCCATCAGCCAAGACCAACTAGCGGTCACAGATACGCAGTATTTT; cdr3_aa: CAISQDQLAVTDTQYF
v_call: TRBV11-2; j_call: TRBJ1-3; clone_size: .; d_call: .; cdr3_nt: TGTGCCAGCAGCTCACCGGGACGGCCTACCTCTGGAAACACCATATATTTT; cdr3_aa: CASSSPGRPTSGNTIYF
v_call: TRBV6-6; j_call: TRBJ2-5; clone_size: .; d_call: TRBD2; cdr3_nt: TGTGCCAGCAGTTACTCGACTAGCCGGGAGACCCAGTACTTC; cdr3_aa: CASSYSTSRETQYF
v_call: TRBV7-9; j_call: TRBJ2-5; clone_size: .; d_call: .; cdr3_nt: TGTGCCAGCAGCCCCCGGGGACCGGAGGAGCAGTACTTC; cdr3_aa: CASSPRGPEEQYF
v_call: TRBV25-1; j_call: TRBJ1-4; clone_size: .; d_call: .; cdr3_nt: TGTGCCAGCAGTGAATGGGTGGACAGTGAAAAACTGTTTTTT; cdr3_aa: CASSEWVDSEKLFF
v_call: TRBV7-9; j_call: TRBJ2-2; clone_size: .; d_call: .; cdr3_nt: TGTGCCAGCAGGGACCACAACACCGGGGAGCTGTTTTTT; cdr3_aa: CASRDHNTGELFF
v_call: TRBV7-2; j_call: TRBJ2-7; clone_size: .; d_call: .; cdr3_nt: TGTGCCAGCAGCTTCGGGATAAGGAACGAGCAGTACTTC; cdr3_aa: CASSFGIRNEQYF
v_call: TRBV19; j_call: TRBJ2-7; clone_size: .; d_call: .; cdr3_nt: TGTGCCAGTAGCTCCTCGAGGGGCTACGAGCAGTACTTC; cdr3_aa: CASSSSRGYEQYF
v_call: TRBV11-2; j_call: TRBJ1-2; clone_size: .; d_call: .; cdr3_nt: TGTGCCAGCAGCGGCGAACGGGCGAGCGGCTACACCTTC; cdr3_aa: CASSGERASGYTF
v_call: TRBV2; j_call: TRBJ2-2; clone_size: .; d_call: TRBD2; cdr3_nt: TGTGCCAGCAGTGGTGCGGGAGGGCCTATGGGGGAGCTGTTTTTT; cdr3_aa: CASSGAGGPMGELFF
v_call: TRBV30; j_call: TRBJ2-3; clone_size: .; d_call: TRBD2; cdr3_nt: TGTGCCTGGAGACTAGCGGGGGTCGCCACAGATACGCAGTATTTT; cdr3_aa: CAWRLAGVATDTQYF
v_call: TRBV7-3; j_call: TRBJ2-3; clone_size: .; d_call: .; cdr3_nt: TGTGCCAGCAGCTTTATGCGGACAGATACGCAGTATTTT; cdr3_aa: CASSFMRTDTQYF
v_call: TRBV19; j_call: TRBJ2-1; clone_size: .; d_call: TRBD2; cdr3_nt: TGTGCCAGTAGTATGTCCGGGGGCGCGGGGGGTGAGCAGTTCTTC; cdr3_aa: CASSMSGGAGGEQFF
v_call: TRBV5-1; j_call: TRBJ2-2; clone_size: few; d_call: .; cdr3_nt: TGCGCCAGCAGCTCAAGATCTTCGACGGGCGGGGAGCTGTTTTTT; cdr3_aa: CASSSRSSTGGELFF
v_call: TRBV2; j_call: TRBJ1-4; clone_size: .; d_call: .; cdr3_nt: TGTGCCAGCAGTGAATGGAGCAATGAAAAACTGTTTTTT; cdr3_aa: CASSEWSNEKLFF
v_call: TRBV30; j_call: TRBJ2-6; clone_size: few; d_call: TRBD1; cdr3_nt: TGTGCCTGGAAGGGGGCCCCCAGCTCTGGGGCCAACGTCCTGACTTTC; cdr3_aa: CAWKGAPSSGANVLTF
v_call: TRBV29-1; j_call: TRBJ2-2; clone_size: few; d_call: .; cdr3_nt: TGCAGCGTAACAGGAGAATTGAACACCGGGGAGCTGTTTTTT; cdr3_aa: CSVTGELNTGELFF
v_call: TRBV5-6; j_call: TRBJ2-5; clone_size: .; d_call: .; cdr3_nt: TGTGCCAGCAGCCTGGGTCTGGGGGAGACCCAGTACTTC; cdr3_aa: CASSLGLGETQYF
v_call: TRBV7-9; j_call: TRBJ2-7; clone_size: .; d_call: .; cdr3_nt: TGTGCCAGCAGCTATCAGGGTTACGAGCAGTACTTC; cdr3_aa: CASSYQGYEQYF
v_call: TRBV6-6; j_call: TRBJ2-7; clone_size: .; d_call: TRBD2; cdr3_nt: TGTGCCAGCAGCACTAGCGGGAGTAGCGTCTACGAGCAGTACTTC; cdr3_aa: CASSTSGSSVYEQYF
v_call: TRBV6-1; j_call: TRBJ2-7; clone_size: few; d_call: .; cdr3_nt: TGTGCCAGCGAGGGACGGAACATATTCTACGAGCAGTACTTC; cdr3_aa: CASEGRNIFYEQYF
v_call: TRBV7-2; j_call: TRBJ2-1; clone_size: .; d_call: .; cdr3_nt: TGTGCCAGCAGCCCGTTTAGCGGTAGCTCCTACAATGAGCAGTTCTTC; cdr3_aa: CASSPFSGSSYNEQFF
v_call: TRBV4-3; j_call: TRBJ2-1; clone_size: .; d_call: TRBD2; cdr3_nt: TGCGCCAGCAGCCACGCTAGAACTAGCGGGGGAAACAATGAGCAGTTCTTC; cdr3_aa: CASSHARTSGGNNEQFF